This TCR beta chain was captured in a study of control samples from healthy donors and cancer patients. The table came from immunoSEQ multiplex PCR; TCRdb's copy has only in-frame clones and leaves some out. Of about 110,000 clones in the sample, 82% are singletons; the top ten hold 6% to 8%. Trimming removed 0 bases at V and 0 bases at J, with 18 bases between. The CDR3 sequence is 19 residues long. CDR1 is SGHTA and CDR2 is FQGNSA in the germline V gene. The origin of this receptor is a man aged 18-30 years in good health. The J gene is TRBJ1-3, the V gene TRBV7-2; D is unclear. Sequenced: blood. The CDR3 region is CASSLAPGSPQYSGNTIYF. The CDR3 DNA sequence: TGTGCCAGCAGCTTAGCGCCGGGGTCACCACAATACTCTGGAAACACCATATATTTT.